This T cell receptor (beta chain) stems from a study of control samples from healthy donors and cancer patients. The J segment lost 3 bases and the V segment lost 6 bases, leaving 4 bases of the junction unmatched. Germline V gene sequence: CDR1 GTSNPN, CDR2 SVGIG (reference sequence). The CDR3 is 16 residues long. Sequencing used immunoSEQ multiplex PCR; TCRdb keeps in-frame clones, though not all of them. The sample includes about 130,000 clones, roughly 94% of them seen just once. The chain is built from TRBV30 and TRBJ2-2, with 16 bases identical to TRBD2. The sequence was collected from a man aged 55 to 70 with colorectal cancer. The material sequenced was PBMCs. CDR3 loop: CACTGLAGGYTGELFF. CDR3 in DNA: TGTGCCTGTACGGGACTAGCGGGGGGGTACACCGGGGAGCTGTTTTTT.